This TCR beta chain was sequenced during a study of identical twins. Trimming took off 0 bases at V and 3 bases at J, with 12 bases between the two ends. The CDR3 is 15 residues long. CDR1 is SGHTA, CDR2 FQGNSA, per germline. A single record per CDR3 protein comes from TCRdb applying MiXCR to the 5' RACE reads. The table has about 520,000 distinct CDR3 sequences, 20% to 25% seen once. This clonotype was seen a handful of times. The same sample was also used in a study of T cells expressing NK-cell markers. That work states: An anti-gamma-delta TCR antibody confined sorting to alpha-beta TCR T cells across several of the experiments.

This clonotype was sampled from a woman in her late teens or twenties in good health. The V and J genes are TRBV7-2 and TRBJ2-7; D gene uncertain. The sequenced sample was CD4+ T cells sorted from blood. CDR3 residues: CASSLAAAGFYEQYF. The DNA of the CDR3 is TGTGCCAGCAGCTTAGCGGCAGCCGGTTTCTACGAGCAGTACTTC.